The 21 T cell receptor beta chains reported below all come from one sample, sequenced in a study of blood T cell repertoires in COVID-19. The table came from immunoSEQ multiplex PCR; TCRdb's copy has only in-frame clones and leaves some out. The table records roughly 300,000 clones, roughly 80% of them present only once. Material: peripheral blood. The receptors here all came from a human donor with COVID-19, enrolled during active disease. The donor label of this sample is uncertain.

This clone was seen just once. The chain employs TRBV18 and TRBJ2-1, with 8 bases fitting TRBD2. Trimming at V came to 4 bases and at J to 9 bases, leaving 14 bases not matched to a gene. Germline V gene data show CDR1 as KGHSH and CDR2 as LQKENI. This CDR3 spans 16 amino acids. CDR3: CASSRQTGGPEGEQFF. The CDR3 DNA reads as TGTGCCAGCTCACGACAAACGGGAGGGCCGGAGGGTGAGCAGTTCTTC.

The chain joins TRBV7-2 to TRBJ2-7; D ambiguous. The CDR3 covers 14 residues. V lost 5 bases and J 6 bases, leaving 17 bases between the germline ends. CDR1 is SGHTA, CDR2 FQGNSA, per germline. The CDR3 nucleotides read TGTGCCAGCAGCCCCCAGCGATCCCCGGGCGAGCAGTACTTC. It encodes CASSPQRSPGEQYF.

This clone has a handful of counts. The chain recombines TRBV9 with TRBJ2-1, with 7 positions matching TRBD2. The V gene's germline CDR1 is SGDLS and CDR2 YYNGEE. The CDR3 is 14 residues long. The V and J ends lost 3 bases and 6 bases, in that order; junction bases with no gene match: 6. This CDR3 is CASSALGGSNEQFF. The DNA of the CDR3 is TGTGCCAGCAGCGCCCTCGGCGGGAGCAATGAGCAGTTCTTC.

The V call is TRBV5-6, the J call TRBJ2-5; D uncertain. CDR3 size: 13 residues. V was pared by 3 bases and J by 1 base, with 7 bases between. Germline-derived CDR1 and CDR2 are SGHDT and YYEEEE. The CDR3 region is CASSSGLQETQYF. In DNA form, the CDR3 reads TGTGCCAGCAGCTCGGGTCTCCAAGAGACCCAGTACTTC.

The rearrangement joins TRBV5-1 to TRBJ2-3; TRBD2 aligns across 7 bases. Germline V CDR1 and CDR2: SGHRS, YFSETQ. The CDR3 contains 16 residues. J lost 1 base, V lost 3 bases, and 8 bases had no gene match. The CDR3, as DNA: TGCGCCAGCAGCTCCCGCGCCGCGGGGGGCACAGATACGCAGTATTTT. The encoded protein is CASSSRAAGGTDTQYF.

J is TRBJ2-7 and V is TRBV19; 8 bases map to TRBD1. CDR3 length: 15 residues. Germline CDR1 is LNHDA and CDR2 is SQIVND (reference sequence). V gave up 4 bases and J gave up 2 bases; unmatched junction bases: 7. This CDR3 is CASSTGQEITYEQYF. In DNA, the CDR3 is TGTGCCAGTAGTACGGGACAGGAGATCACCTACGAGCAGTACTTC.

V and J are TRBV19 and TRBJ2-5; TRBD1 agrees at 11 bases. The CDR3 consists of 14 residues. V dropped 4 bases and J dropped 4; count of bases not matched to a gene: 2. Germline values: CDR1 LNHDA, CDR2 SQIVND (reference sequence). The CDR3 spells CASSKGQGGETQYF. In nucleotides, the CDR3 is TGTGCCAGTAGTAAGGGACAGGGGGGAGAGACCCAGTACTTC. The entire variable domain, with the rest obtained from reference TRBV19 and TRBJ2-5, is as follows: DGGITQSPKYLFRKEGQNVTLSCEQNLNHDAMYWYRQDPGQGLRLIYYSQIVNDFQKGDIAEGYSVSREKKESFPLTVTSAQKNPTAFYLCASSKGQGGETQYFGPGTRLLVL.

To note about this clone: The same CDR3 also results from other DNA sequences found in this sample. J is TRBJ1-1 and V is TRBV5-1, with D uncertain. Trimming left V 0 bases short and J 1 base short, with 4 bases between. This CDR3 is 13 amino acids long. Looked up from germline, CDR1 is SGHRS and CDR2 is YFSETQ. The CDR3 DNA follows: TGCGCCAGCAGCTTGGCGGGGAACACTGAAGCTTTCTTT. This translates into CASSLAGNTEAFF.

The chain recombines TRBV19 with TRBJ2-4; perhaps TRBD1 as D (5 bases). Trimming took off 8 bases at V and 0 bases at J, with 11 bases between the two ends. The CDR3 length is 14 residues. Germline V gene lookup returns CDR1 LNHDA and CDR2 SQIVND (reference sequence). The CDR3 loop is CASATEIAKNIQYF. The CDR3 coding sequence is TGTGCCAGTGCGACAGAAATAGCCAAAAACATTCAGTACTTC.

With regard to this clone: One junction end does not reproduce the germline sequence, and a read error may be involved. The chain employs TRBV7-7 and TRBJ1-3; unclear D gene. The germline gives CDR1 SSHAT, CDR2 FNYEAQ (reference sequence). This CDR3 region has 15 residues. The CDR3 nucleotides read TGTGCTAGCAGCTTAACTAGAGGCTCTGGAAACACCATATATTTT. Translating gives CASSLTRGSGNTIYF. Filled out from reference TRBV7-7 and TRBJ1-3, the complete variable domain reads GAGVSQSPRYKVTKRGQDVTLRCDPISSHATLYWYQQALGQGPEFLTYFNYEAQPDKSGLPSDRFSAERPEGSISTLTIQRTEQRDSAMYRCASSLTRGSGNTIYFGEGSWLTVV.

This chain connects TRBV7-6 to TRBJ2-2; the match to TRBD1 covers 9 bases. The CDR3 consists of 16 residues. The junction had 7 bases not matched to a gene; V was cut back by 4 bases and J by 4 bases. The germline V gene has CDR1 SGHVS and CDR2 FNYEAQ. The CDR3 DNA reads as TGTGCCAGCAGCTCCCAGGACAGGGGAGGCACCGGGGAGCTGTTTTTT. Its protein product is CASSSQDRGGTGELFF.

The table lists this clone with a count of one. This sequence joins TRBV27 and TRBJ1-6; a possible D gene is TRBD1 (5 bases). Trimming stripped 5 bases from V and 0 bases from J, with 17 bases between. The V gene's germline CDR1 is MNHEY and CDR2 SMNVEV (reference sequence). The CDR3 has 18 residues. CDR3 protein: CASSRGGVGHSYNSPLHF. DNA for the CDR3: TGTGCCAGCAGTCGTGGGGGGGTAGGACACTCCTATAATTCACCCCTCCACTTT.

The CDR3, as DNA: TGTGCCAGCAGCTTAGGTTGGCAGGGTAGGACTGAAGCTTTCTTT. Translating it yields CASSLGWQGRTEAFF. V usage is TRBV7-2 and J usage is TRBJ1-1; D perhaps matches TRBD1 (5 bases). This CDR3 region has 15 residues. From germline, CDR1 is SGHTA and CDR2 FQGNSA. The V end lost 1 base, the J end lost 5 bases, and 14 bases lay between the germline ends.

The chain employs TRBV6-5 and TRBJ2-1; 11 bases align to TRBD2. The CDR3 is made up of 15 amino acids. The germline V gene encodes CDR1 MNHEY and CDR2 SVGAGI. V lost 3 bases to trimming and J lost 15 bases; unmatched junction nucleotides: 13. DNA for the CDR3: TGTGCCAGCAGTTATGGGACAGTGGCTAGCGGGAGGAGGTTCTTC. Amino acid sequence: CASSYGTVASGRRFF.

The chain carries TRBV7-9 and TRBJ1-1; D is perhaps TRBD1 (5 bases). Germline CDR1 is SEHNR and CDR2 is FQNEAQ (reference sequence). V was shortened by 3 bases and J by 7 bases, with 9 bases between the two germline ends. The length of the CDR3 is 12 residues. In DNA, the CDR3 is TGTGCCAGCAGCTTCTCCGGGGGTGAAGCTTTCTTT. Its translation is CASSFSGGEAFF. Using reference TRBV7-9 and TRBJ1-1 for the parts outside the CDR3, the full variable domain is DTGVSQNPRHKITKRGQNVTFRCDPISEHNRLYWYRQTLGQGPEFLTYFQNEAQLEKSRLLSDRFSAERPKGSFSTLEIQRTEQGDSAMYLCASSFSGGEAFFGQGTRLTVV.

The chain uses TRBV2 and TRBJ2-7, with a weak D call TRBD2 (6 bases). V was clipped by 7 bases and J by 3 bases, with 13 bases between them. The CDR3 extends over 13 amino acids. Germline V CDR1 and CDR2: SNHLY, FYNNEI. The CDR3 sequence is CASNLRELYEQYF. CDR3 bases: TGTGCCAGCAACCTGCGGGAACTCTACGAGCAGTACTTC.

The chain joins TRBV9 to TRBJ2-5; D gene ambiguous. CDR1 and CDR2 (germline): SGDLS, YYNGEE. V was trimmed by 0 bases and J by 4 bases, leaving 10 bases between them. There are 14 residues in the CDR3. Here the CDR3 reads CASSVAVGPETQYF. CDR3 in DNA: TGTGCCAGCAGCGTAGCTGTGGGCCCAGAGACCCAGTACTTC.

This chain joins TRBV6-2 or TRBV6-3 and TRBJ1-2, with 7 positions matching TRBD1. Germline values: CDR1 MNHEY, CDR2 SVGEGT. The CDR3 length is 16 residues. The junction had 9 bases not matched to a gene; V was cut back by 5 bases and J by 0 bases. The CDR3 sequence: CASSAPGQRTNYGYTF. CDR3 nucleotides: TGTGCCAGCAGTGCCCCGGGACAGCGCACTAACTATGGCTACACCTTC.

CDR3 DNA sequence: TGCGCCAGCAGCCTCCTAACTAGCAGCGGGGGGAGTCGCACAGATACGCAGTATTTT. The encoded protein is CASSLLTSSGGSRTDTQYF. V usage is TRBV5-1 and J usage is TRBJ2-3, with 9 bases lining up with TRBD2. CDR3 size: 19 residues. J lost 1 base, V lost 4 bases, and 16 bases had no gene match. Germline CDR1 SGHRS, CDR2 YFSETQ.

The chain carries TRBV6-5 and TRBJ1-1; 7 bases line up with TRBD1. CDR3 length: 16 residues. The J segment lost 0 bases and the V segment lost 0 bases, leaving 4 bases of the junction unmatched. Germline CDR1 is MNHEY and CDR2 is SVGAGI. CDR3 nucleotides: TGTGCCAGCAGTTACTCCCCCGGACAGGTGAACACTGAAGCTTTCTTT. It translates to CASSYSPGQVNTEAFF.

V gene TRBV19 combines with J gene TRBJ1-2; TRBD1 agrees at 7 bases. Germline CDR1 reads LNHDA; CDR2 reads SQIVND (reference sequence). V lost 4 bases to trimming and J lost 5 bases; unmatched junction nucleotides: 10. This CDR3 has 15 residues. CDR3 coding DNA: TGTGCCAGTAGTACCCGAGGGGGCTCGGGGTATGGCTACACCTTC. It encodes CASSTRGGSGYGYTF.